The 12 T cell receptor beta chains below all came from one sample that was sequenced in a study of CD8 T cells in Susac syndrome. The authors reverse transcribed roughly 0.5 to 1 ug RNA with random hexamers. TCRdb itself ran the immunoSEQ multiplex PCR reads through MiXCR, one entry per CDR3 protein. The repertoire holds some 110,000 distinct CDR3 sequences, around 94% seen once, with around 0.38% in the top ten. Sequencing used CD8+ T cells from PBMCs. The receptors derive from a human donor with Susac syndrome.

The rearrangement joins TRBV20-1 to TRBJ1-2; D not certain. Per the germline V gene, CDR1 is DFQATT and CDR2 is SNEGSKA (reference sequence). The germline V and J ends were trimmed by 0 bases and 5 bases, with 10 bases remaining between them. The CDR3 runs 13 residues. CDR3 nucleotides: TGCAGTGCTAGAGACAAGGACGGATATGGCTACACCTTC. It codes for CSARDKDGYGYTF.

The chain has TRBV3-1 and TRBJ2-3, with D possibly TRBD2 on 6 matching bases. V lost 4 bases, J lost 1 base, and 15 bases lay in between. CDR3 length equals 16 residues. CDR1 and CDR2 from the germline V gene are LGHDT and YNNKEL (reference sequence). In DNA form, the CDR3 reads TGTGCCAGCAGCCGGAGGGAGGTGATGGGCACAGATACGCAGTATTTT. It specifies CASSRREVMGTDTQYF.

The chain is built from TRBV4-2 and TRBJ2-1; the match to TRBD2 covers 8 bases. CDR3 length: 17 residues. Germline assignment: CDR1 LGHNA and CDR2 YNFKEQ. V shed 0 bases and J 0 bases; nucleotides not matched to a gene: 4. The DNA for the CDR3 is TGTGCCAGCAGCCAAGATTCGAGCGGGAGCTCCTACAATGAGCAGTTCTTC. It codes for CASSQDSSGSSYNEQFF.

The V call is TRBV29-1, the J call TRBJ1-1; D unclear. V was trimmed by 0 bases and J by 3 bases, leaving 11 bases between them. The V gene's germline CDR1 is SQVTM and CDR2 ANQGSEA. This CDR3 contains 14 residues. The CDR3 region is CSVEEGYRDTEAFF. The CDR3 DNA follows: TGCAGCGTTGAAGAGGGGTATCGAGACACTGAAGCTTTCTTT.

This CDR3 is CASSLDRKEAFF. The CDR3 coding sequence is TGTGCCAGCAGCTTGGACAGAAAGGAAGCTTTCTTT. The V gene is TRBV5-4, the J gene TRBJ1-1; D is unclear. This CDR3 comprises 12 residues. Germline CDR1 is SGHNT and CDR2 is YYREEE (reference sequence). Trimming stripped 0 bases from V and 8 bases from J, with 8 bases between.

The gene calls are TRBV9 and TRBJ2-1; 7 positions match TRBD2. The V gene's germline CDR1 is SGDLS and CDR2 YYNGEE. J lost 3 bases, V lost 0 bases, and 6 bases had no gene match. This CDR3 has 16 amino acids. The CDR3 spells CASSVEGGGNYNEQFF. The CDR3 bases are TGTGCCAGCAGCGTAGAGGGCGGGGGAAACTACAATGAGCAGTTCTTC.

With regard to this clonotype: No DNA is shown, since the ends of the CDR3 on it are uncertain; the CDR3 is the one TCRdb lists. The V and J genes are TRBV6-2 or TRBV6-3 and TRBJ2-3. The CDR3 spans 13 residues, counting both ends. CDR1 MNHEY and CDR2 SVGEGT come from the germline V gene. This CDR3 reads CASSTSPTDTQYF.

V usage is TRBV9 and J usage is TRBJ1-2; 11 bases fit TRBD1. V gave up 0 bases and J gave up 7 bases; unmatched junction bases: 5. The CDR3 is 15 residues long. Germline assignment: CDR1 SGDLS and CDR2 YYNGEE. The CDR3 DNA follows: TGTGCCAGCAGCGTAGGGGGACAGGGGGTTGGTGGCTACACCTTC. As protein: CASSVGGQGVGGYTF.

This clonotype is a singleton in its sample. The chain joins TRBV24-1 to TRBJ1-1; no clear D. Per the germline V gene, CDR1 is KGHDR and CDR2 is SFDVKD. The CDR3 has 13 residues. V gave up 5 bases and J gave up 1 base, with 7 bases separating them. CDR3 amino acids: CATSAGWNTEAFF. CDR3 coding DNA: TGTGCCACCAGTGCGGGATGGAACACTGAAGCTTTCTTT.

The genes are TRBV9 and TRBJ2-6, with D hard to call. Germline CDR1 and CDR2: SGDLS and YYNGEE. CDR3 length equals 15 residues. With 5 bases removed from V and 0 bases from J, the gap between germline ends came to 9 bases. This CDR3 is CASSGTRSGANVLTF. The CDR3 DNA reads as TGTGCCAGCAGTGGAACTCGCTCTGGGGCCAACGTCCTGACTTTC.

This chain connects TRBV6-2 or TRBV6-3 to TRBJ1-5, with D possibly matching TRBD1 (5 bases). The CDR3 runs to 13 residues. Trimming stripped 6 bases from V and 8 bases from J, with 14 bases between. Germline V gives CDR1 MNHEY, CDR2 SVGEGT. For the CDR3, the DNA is TGTGCCAGCAGCCCTTGGGGGTATGAGCCCCAGCATTTT. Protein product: CASSPWGYEPQHF.

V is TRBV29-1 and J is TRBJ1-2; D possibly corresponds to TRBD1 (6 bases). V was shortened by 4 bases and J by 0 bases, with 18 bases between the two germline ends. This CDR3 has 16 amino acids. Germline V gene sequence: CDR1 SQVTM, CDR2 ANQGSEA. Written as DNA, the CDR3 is TGCAGCGTTGGCGGGGGGGCGGAAAGAGCTAACTATGGCTACACCTTC. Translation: CSVGGGAERANYGYTF.